The next 20 T cell receptor beta chains were all read from a single sample in a study of identical twins. MiXCR, applied by TCRdb to the 5' RACE reads, yields one record per CDR3 protein. Of about 1.7 million distinct CDR3 sequences listed, under 35% are singletons. Sequenced material: cord blood. The receptors originated from a newborn girl in good health.

This sequence joins TRBV14 and TRBJ2-1; TRBD2 might be the D (6 bases). The V end lost 1 base, the J end lost 0 bases, and 16 bases lay between the germline ends. CDR3 length: 18 amino acids. Looked up from germline, CDR1 is SGHDN and CDR2 is FVKESK. The CDR3 DNA reads as TGTGCCAGCAGCCAAGTCCGAAGCGGGCCTAGCTCCTACAATGAGCAGTTCTTC. As protein: CASSQVRSGPSSYNEQFF.

The chain employs TRBV5-1 and TRBJ2-3; D uncertain. Germline V lookup: CDR1 SGHRS, CDR2 YFSETQ. Trimming left V 5 bases short and J 5 bases short, with 6 bases between. The CDR3 sequence is 11 residues long. The CDR3 here is CASRDQDTQYF. CDR3 DNA sequence: TGCGCCAGCAGGGATCAAGATACGCAGTATTTT.

A word on this clonotype: At one of its ends the junction is not consistent with the germline gene, which may arise from a read error. This chain joins TRBV5-1 and TRBJ1-1; 10 nucleotides align to TRBD1. Germline assignment: CDR1 SGHRS and CDR2 YFSETQ. CDR3 length equals 14 residues. The CDR3 nucleotides are TGCGCCTGCAGCTTGGGGACAGGGGCCACTGAAGCTTTCTTT. Its protein is CACSLGTGATEAFF.

Points on this clonotype: A much larger clone sits a single nucleotide away, making a read error possible. V gene TRBV25-1 combines with J gene TRBJ1-2; 7 nucleotides match TRBD1. The germline V gene encodes CDR1 MGHDK and CDR2 SYGVNS. CDR3 length: 14 amino acids. In DNA, the CDR3 is TGTGCCAGCAGTGGGGACAGCTCCAACTATGGCTTCACCTTC. Its protein is CASSGDSSNYGFTF.

This chain links TRBV5-1 with TRBJ1-4, with TRBD1 matching over 11 bases. Germline CDR1 SGHRS, CDR2 YFSETQ. Trimming took 4 bases from V and 1 from J; bases not matched to a gene: 9. CDR3 length: 18 amino acids. CDR3: CASSLGQGERRTNEKLFF. CDR3 sequence (DNA): TGCGCCAGCAGCCTGGGACAGGGGGAGAGGAGAACTAATGAAAAACTGTTTTTT.

This clonotype was recorded only once. A junction boundary mismatches the germline segment, possibly from a read error. The chain is built from TRBV10-3 and TRBJ1-3, with D possibly TRBD1 on 6 matching bases. The CDR3 has 14 amino acids. The germline CDR1 and CDR2 sequences are ENHRY and SYGVKD. CDR3 nucleotides: TGTGCCATCAAGCCCGGGGGCTCTGGAAACACTATATATTTT. Translating gives CAIKPGGSGNTIYF.

This clonotype was counted only a few times. The V call is TRBV27, the J call TRBJ1-2; 12 bases fit TRBD1. The V segment lost 2 bases and the J segment 4 bases; nucleotides outside the gene matches: 11. Germline V gene data show CDR1 as MNHEY and CDR2 as SMNVEV (reference sequence). The CDR3 has 18 amino acids. CDR3 protein: CASSLAVSGTGGIYGYTF. The CDR3 coding sequence is TGTGCCAGCAGTTTAGCTGTTTCCGGGACAGGGGGCATCTATGGCTACACCTTC.

V gene TRBV2 combines with J gene TRBJ2-1; maybe TRBD1 (5 bases). The V end was cut by 7 bases, the J end by 6 bases, with 19 bases between. The CDR3 sequence is 15 residues long. CDR1 and CDR2 (germline): SNHLY, FYNNEI. CDR3 sequence (DNA): TGTGCCAGCACGGCGAAAGCAGGGCCCCTCAATGAGCAGTTCTTC. Its protein is CASTAKAGPLNEQFF.

This sequence joins TRBV9 and TRBJ2-1; D uncertain. Trimming took 6 bases from V and 6 from J, leaving 16 bases between them. CDR1 and CDR2 from the germline V gene are SGDLS and YYNGEE. The CDR3 has 14 residues. CDR3 bases: TGTGCCAGCACCGTCGGCCCCAGCAGCAATGAGCAGTTCTTC. As protein: CASTVGPSSNEQFF.

This clonotype was counted between two and nine times. This chain joins TRBV27 and TRBJ1-6, with D possibly matching TRBD1 (6 bases). Trimming pared 8 bases from V and 4 bases from J, leaving 9 bases between. Germline-derived CDR1 and CDR2 are MNHEY and SMNVEV (reference sequence). The CDR3 spans 13 residues. Written as DNA, the CDR3 is TGTGCCAGCGGGACAAATTATAATTCACCCCTCCACTTT. Amino acid sequence: CASGTNYNSPLHF.

This clonotype occurred many times. This chain joins TRBV28 and TRBJ2-1; 7 nucleotides line up with TRBD2. The CDR3 contains 15 residues. V lost 8 bases and J lost 0; bases outside the gene matches: 7. Germline V gene lookup returns CDR1 MDHEN and CDR2 SYDVKM. The CDR3 coding sequence is TGTGCCAGCGGAGCTAGCGGTAGCTCCTACAATGAGCAGTTCTTC. Protein sequence: CASGASGSSYNEQFF.

Comment on this clonotype: This may come from a read error, since a much larger clone is one base off. V usage is TRBV6-6 and J usage is TRBJ2-3; maybe TRBD2 (6 bases). Trimming cost V 4 bases and J 0 bases, with 11 bases left between them. Germline V lookup: CDR1 MNHNY, CDR2 SVGAGI (reference sequence). The CDR3 is 15 amino acids. This CDR3 is CASSCLRGSTDTQYF. As DNA, the CDR3 is TGTGCCAGCAGTTGCCTCCGGGGGAGCACAGATACGCAGTATTTT.

This clonotype was counted a few times. The genes are TRBV6-1 and TRBJ1-2, with D hard to call. V was pared by 4 bases and J by 5 bases, with 5 bases between. This CDR3 is built from 11 residues. Germline V gives CDR1 MNHNS, CDR2 SASEGT. The CDR3 spells CASSVQYGYTF. The DNA of the CDR3 is TGTGCCAGCAGTGTCCAATATGGCTACACCTTC.

The chain employs TRBV28 and TRBJ2-7; 9 positions match TRBD1. Germline trimming cut 6 bases from V and 2 bases from J; bases unmatched to any gene: 8. The germline V gene encodes CDR1 MDHEN and CDR2 SYDVKM. The length of the CDR3 is 15 residues. CDR3 protein: CASRSRTGAAYEQYF. The DNA of the CDR3 is TGTGCCAGCAGGTCGCGGACAGGGGCCGCCTACGAGCAGTACTTC.

The chain is built from TRBV7-8 and TRBJ2-5, with no clear D. Trimming stripped 2 bases from V and 2 bases from J, with 18 bases between. CDR1 and CDR2 from the germline V gene are SGHVS and FQNEAQ. This CDR3 contains 17 residues. CDR3 coding DNA: TGTGCCAGCAGCTTACCCCGGGTCCCTTTCGGGCAAGAGACCCAGTACTTC. Translated, it gives CASSLPRVPFGQETQYF.

This sequence joins TRBV11-2 and TRBJ2-4, with 7 bases identical to TRBD1. Per the germline V gene, CDR1 is SGHAT and CDR2 is FQNNGV. The V segment lost 1 base and the J segment 0 bases; nucleotides outside the gene matches: 3. The CDR3 is made up of 16 amino acids. DNA of the CDR3: TGTGCCAGCAGCTTAGGATGGGACAGAGCCAAAAACATTCAGTACTTC. This codes for CASSLGWDRAKNIQYF.

This clonotype has only a few counts. The rearrangement joins TRBV7-8 to TRBJ2-7, with D possibly matching TRBD1 (6 bases). The germline V gene encodes CDR1 SGHVS and CDR2 FQNEAQ. The CDR3 totals 13 residues. V gave up 5 bases and J gave up 4 bases, with 12 bases separating them. The CDR3 loop is CASSRVQGYEQYF. The CDR3 DNA reads TGTGCCAGCAGCCGTGTACAGGGTTACGAGCAGTACTTC.

In this sample, this clonotype turned up a few times. The chain combines TRBV10-3 with TRBJ2-7; D might be TRBD2 (6 bases). Germline V CDR1 and CDR2: ENHRY, SYGVKD. V lost 5 bases and J lost 6, with 17 bases in between. This CDR3 region has 14 residues. CDR3 region: CAISIGARGIEQYF. CDR3 nucleotides: TGTGCCATCAGTATTGGGGCCCGGGGGATCGAGCAGTACTTC.

Comments on this clonotype: This may be a read error, as it is one base from a much larger clone. V gene TRBV5-1 combines with J gene TRBJ2-7; 8 positions agree with TRBD2. This CDR3 has 13 residues. In germline, CDR1 is SGHRS, CDR2 YFSETQ. The DNA for the CDR3 is TGCGCCAGCCGAGCGGGAGACTTTTACGAGCACTACTTC. Translating it yields CASRAGDFYEHYF.

This clonotype was recorded many times. In nucleotides, the CDR3 is TGTGCCAGCAGTTATTGGTATGGTGGGAGTTACGAGCAGTACTTC. Residues: CASSYWYGGSYEQYF. The rearrangement links TRBV6-2 or TRBV6-3 to TRBJ2-7; D might be TRBD2 (5 bases). The germline gives CDR1 MNHEY, CDR2 SVGEGT. V was cut by 3 bases and J by 4 bases, with 16 bases left in between. The CDR3 has 15 residues.